This T cell receptor (beta chain) comes out of a study of blood T cell repertoires in COVID-19. Study overall: Sites in the United States, Italy and Spain provided acute and convalescent COVID-19 samples. The analysed material was cDNA or gDNA that came from T cells, B-cell-depleted T cells, or PBMCs.

Germline V gives CDR1 SGHAT, CDR2 FQDESV (reference sequence). Trimming at V came to 4 bases and at J to 2 bases, leaving 2 bases not matched to a gene. This CDR3 is built from 15 residues. Original handling: Amplification with reference gene primers provided the estimates of nucleated cell counts. The repertoire was sequenced with immunoSEQ multiplex PCR; TCRdb's copy has only in-frame clones and lacks some. Clone size and V and J calls were adopted from that table, with D and trimming inferred from the DNA. The table lists about 82,000 clones, around 82% of them singletons. Sequenced: peripheral blood. This clonotype was obtained from an older woman with acute or convalescent COVID-19. The V and J genes are TRBV11-1 and TRBJ2-7; 13 bases match TRBD2. The CDR3 nucleotides are TGTGCCAGCAGCTGGGGACTAGCGGGAACCTACGAGCAGTACTTC. This sequence encodes CASSWGLAGTYEQYF. Combining the CDR3 with reference TRBV11-1 and TRBJ2-7 gives the whole variable domain EAEVAQSPRYKITEKSQAVAFWCDPISGHATLYWYRQILGQGPELLVQFQDESVVDDSQLPKDRFSAERLKGVDSTLKIQPAELGDSAMYLCASSWGLAGTYEQYFGPGTRLTVT.